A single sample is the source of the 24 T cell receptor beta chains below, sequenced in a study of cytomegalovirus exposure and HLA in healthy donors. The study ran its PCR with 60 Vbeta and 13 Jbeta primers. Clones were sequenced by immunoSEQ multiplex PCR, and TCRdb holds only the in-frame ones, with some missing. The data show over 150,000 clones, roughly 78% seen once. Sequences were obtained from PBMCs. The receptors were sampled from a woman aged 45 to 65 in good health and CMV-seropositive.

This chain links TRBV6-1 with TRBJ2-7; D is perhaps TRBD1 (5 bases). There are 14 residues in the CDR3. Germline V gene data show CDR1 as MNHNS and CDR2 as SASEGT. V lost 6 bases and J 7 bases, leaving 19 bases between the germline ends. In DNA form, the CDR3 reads TGTGCCAGCAGCCGGGCAACAGGTTCGCGGGAGCAGTACTTC. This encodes CASSRATGSREQYF.

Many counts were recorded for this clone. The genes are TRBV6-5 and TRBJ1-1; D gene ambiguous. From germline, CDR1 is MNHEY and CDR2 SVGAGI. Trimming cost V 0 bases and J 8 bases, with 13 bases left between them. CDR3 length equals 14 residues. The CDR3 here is CASSYSLSFVEAFF. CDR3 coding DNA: TGTGCCAGCAGTTACTCGTTGAGTTTCGTAGAAGCTTTCTTT.

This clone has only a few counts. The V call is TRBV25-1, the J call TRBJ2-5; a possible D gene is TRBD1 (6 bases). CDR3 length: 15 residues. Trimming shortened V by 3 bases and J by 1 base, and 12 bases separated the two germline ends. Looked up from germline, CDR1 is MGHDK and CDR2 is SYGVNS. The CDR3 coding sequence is TGTGCCAGCAGTGACAAACAGGGTTCCCAAGAGACCCAGTACTTC. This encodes CASSDKQGSQETQYF.

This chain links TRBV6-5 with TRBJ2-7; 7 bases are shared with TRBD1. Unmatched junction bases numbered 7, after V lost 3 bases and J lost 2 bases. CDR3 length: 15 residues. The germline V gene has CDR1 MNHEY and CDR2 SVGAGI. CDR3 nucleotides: TGTGCCAGCAGTTATGGGCAGGGGGTTCCCTACGAGCAGTACTTC. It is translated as CASSYGQGVPYEQYF.

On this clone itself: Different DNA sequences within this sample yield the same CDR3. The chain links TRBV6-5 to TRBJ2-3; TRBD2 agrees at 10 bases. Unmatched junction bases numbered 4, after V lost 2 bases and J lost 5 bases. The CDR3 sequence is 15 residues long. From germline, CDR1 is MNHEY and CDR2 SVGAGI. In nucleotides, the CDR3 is TGTGCCAGCAGTTACAGCGGGGGGGCGGGAGATACGCAGTATTTT. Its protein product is CASSYSGGAGDTQYF.

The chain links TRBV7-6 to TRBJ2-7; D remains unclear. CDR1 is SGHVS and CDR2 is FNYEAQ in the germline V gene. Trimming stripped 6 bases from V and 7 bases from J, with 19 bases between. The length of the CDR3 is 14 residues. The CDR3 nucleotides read TGTGCCAGCAGGTCGGGTCCCGGAGAACCAGAGCAGTACTTC. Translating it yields CASRSGPGEPEQYF.

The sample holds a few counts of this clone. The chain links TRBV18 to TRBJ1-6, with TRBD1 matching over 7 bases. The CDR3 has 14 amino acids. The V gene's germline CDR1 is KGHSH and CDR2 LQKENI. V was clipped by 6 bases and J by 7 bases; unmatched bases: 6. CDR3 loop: CASSLGQTNSPLHF. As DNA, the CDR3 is TGTGCCAGCTCTCTGGGACAGACAAATTCACCCCTCCACTTT.

The DNA for the CDR3 is TGTGCCAGCAGTGAATCGGGAGGGGACTACACCTTC. Protein: CASSESGGDYTF. This chain links TRBV25-1 with TRBJ1-2; a weak D match, TRBD1 (5 bases). The germline V gene encodes CDR1 MGHDK and CDR2 SYGVNS. V was pared by 1 base and J by 10 bases, with 10 bases between. The CDR3 spans 12 residues.

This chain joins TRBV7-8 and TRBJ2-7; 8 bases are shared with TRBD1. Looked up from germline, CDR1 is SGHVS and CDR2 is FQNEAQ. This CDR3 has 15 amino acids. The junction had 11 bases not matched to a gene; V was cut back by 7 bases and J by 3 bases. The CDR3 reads CASTLRGTGNYEQYF. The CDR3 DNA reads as TGTGCCAGCACCCTTCGGGGGACAGGAAACTACGAGCAGTACTTC. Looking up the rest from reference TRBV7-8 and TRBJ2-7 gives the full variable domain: GAGVSQSPRYKVAKRGQDVALRCDPISGHVSLFWYQQALGQGPEFLTYFQNEAQLDKSGLPSDRFFAERPEGSVSTLKIQRTQQEDSAVYLCASTLRGTGNYEQYFGPGTRLTVT.

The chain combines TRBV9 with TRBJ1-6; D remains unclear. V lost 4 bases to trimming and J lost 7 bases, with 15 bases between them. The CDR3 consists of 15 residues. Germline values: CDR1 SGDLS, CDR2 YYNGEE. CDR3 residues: CASSPAQRRNSPLHF. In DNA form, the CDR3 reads TGTGCCAGCAGCCCCGCGCAACGGCGGAATTCACCCCTCCACTTT.

The CDR3 DNA sequence: TGTGCCAGCAGCCTGACAGGGGCTGGAGAGCAGTACTTC. This encodes CASSLTGAGEQYF. V gene TRBV5-4 combines with J gene TRBJ2-7, with 8 bases matching TRBD1. J was trimmed by 7 bases and V by 4 bases; bases with no gene match: 7. Germline-derived CDR1 and CDR2 are SGHNT and YYREEE (reference sequence). This CDR3 has 13 residues.

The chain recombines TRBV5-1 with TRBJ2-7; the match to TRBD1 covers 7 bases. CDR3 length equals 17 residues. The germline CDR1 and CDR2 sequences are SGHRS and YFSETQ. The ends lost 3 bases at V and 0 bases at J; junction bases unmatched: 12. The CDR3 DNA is TGCGCCAGCAGCTCCGCCCGACAGGGCGCTCCCTCCTACGAGCAGTACTTC. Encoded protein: CASSSARQGAPSYEQYF.

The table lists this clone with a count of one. CDR3 nucleotides: TGTGCTAGTGGTTTCGGGACAGGGCACGTTGGCAGCAATCAGCCCCAGCATTTT. Its protein is CASGFGTGHVGSNQPQHF. This chain joins TRBV12-5 and TRBJ1-5, with 9 bases identical to TRBD1. Germline-derived CDR1 and CDR2 are LGHNT and FRNRAP. The J segment lost 1 base and the V segment lost 3 bases, leaving 10 bases of the junction unmatched. The CDR3 totals 18 residues.

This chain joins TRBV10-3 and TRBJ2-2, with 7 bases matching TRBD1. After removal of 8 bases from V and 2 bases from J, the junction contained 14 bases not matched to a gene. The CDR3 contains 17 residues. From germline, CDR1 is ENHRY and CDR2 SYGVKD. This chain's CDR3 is CAIGRDSQSINTGELFF. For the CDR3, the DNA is TGTGCCATCGGACGGGACAGTCAATCAATAAACACCGGGGAGCTGTTTTTT.

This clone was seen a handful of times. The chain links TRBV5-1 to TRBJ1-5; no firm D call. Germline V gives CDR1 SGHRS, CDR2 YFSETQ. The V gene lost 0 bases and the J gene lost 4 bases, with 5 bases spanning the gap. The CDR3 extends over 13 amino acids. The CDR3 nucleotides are TGCGCCAGCAGCTTGGACAGAAATCAGCCCCAGCATTTT. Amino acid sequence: CASSLDRNQPQHF. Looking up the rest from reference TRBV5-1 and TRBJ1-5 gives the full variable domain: KAGVTQTPRYLIKTRGQQVTLSCSPISGHRSVSWYQQTPGQGLQFLFEYFSETQRNKGNFPGRFSGRQFSNSRSEMNVSTLELGDSALYLCASSLDRNQPQHFGDGTRLSIL.

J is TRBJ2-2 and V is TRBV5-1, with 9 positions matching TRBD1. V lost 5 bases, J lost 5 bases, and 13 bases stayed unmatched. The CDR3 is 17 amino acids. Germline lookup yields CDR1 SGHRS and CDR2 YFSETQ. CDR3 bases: TGCGCCAGCAGTTATGAACTGACGGGACAGGGAACCGGGGAGCTGTTTTTT. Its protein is CASSYELTGQGTGELFF.

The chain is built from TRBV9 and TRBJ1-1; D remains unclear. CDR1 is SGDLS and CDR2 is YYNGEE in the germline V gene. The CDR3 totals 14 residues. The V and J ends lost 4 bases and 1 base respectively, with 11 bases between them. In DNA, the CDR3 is TGTGCCAGCAGCCTCAGTTTATCGAACACTGAAGCTTTCTTT. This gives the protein CASSLSLSNTEAFF.

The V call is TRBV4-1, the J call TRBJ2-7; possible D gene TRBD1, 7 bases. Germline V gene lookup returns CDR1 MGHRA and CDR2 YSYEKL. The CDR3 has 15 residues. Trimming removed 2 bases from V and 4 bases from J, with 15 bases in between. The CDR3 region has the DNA TGCGCCAGCAGCCAATCTGAGACAGGGAGGTACGAGCAGTACTTC. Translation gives CASSQSETGRYEQYF.

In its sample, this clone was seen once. The CDR3 DNA reads as TGTGCCAGCTCACCATCAGGGGCGAACTATGGCTACACCTTC. This gives the protein CASSPSGANYGYTF. V gene TRBV18 combines with J gene TRBJ1-2; D perhaps matches TRBD1 (6 bases). Germline V gives CDR1 KGHSH, CDR2 LQKENI. Trimming shortened V by 2 bases and J by 2 bases, and 9 bases separated the two germline ends. CDR3 size: 14 residues.

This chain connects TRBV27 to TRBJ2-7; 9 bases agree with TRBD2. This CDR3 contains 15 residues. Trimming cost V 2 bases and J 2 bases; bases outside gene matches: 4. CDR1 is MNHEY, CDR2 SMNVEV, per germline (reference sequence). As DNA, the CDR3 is TGTGCCAGCAGTTTAGCGGGGGGGACTACCTACGAGCAGTACTTC. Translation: CASSLAGGTTYEQYF.

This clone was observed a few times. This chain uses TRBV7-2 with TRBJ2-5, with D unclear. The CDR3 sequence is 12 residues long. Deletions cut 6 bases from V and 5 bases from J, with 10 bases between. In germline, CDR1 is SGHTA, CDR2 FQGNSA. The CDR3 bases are TGTGCCAGCAGACCTTTTAGTGAGACCCAGTACTTC. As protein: CASRPFSETQYF. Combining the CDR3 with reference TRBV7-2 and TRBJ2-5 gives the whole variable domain GAGVSQSPSNKVTEKGKDVELRCDPISGHTALYWYRQSLGQGLEFLIYFQGNSAPDKSGLPSDRFSAERTGGSVSTLTIQRTQQEDSAVYLCASRPFSETQYFGPGTRLLVL.

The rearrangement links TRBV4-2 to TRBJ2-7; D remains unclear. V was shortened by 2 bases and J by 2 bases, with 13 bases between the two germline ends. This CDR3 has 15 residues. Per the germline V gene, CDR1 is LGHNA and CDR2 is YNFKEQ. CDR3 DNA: TGTGCCAGCAGCCAATGGTCTACTCCCACCTACGAGCAGTACTTC. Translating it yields CASSQWSTPTYEQYF.

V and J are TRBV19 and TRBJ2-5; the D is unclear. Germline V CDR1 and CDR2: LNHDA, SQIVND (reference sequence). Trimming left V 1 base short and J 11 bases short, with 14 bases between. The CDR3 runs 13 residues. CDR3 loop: CASSIASTGEQYF. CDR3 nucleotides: TGTGCCAGTAGTATAGCCTCCACTGGAGAGCAGTACTTC.

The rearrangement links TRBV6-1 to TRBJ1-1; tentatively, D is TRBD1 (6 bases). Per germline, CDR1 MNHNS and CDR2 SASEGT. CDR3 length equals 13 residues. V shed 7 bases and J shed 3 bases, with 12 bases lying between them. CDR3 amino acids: CASTRGADTEAFF. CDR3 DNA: TGTGCCAGCACTCGGGGGGCGGACACTGAAGCTTTCTTT.